This paragraph reports one TCR beta chain. Seattle researchers signed up patients amid active infection and tracked them longitudinally. Trimming stripped 5 bases from V and 5 bases from J, with 20 bases between. The CDR3 is made up of 16 amino acids. In germline, CDR1 is LNHDA, CDR2 SQIVND (reference sequence). These data originate in a study of blood T cell repertoires in COVID-19. Overall study: The study drew acute and convalescent COVID-19 samples from the United States, Italy and Spain. From T cells, B-cell-depleted T cells, or PBMCs came the material, which was cDNA or gDNA.

TCRdb's table, derived via immunoSEQ multiplex PCR, lists solely in-frame clones and lacks some. In the table there are 95,000 to 150,000 clones, around 90% of which are singletons. The clonotype comes from a man in his fifties with COVID-19, enrolled during active disease. This chain uses TRBV19 with TRBJ2-3; possibly TRBD2 for D (6 bases). The sequenced material came from peripheral blood. CDR3 sequence: CASSPISGSEVDTQYF. The CDR3 DNA reads as TGTGCCAGTAGTCCAATTAGCGGTAGTGAGGTAGATACGCAGTATTTT.